This T cell receptor (beta chain) was documented in a study of blood T cell repertoires in COVID-19 (dated by TCRdb to 2020 to 2021). As for the study more broadly: Samples covering the acute and convalescent phases of COVID-19 were provided by collaborators in the United States, Italy and Spain. The samples were drawn from the first 160 participants of the ongoing ImmuneRACE study and from over a thousand subjects provided by 6 global collaborators. The material from the prospective study consisted of cDNA or gDNA derived from T cells, B-cell-depleted T cells, or PBMCs. Where available, HLA class I and class II types were obtained from metadata supplied by the sample provider rather than from assay-based typing. The sample metadata nearly always contained a de-identified subject ID, COVID-19 status, age in years and sex. The dataset comprised deeply sampled blood TCRbeta repertoires from subjects exposed to, actively infected with, or recovered from COVID-19. The repertoires were released in a freely available public database intended as a resource for research on the immune response to SARS-CoV-2.

Participants in the prospective study were enrolled through a virtual design, were aged 18 to 89 years, and lived in roughly 24 United States geographic areas. In the prospective study, participants were assigned to cohorts based on the clinical history participants reported in a screening survey and a study questionnaire. For ImmuneRACE Cohort 3, a participant was defined as recovered based on two consecutive negative NP/OP PCR tests, clearance by a healthcare professional, or resolution of symptoms. Each participant in the prospective study had whole blood, serum and a nasopharyngeal or oropharyngeal swab collected by mobile phlebotomists. Additional blood draws and questionnaires over an approximately 2-month period could optionally be provided by prospective study participants. Before DNA extraction, blood samples from the prospective study were shipped at room temperature or frozen. TCRbeta CDR3 regions were amplified from genomic DNA by means of the immunoSEQ Assay, a bias-controlled multiplex PCR. Regarding the original processing steps: Within the assay, amplification of reference gene primers was used to estimate how many nucleated cells each sample contained. Sequence reads were collapsed and filtered to measure the absolute abundance of every unique TCRbeta CDR3 rearrangement. For each sample, productive Simpson clonality was calculated as the square root of Simpson's diversity index over productive rearrangements. The source is immuneACCESS, and TCRdb retained only in-frame sequences with V and J called. Part of the clones is not carried over; for the studies checked, unresolved V genes explain less than half of this, and the remainder is unexplained. That table gives V, J and clone size, and the DNA gave D and trimming. For this sample the table gives about 250,000 clones, of which 86% were detected only once. The ten largest clonotypes hold around 1.8% of the sample.

This clone turned up a few times. It lacks a known antigen. Base qualities are not at hand, and no much larger clone is one base apart. Study-level results and caveats: The amount of clinical and demographic metadata varied by source and participant and was provided uncurated.

The germline V gene specifies SQVTM as CDR1 and ANQGSEA as CDR2. V loses 1 base of germline sequence and J loses 7 bases, and the interval between the two ends is 12 bases. There are 13 amino acids in the CDR3, from cysteine to phenylalanine inclusive. Only the CDR3 DNA stays, 39 bases, in frame from base 1. Specimen: PBMCs or T cells enriched from blood (not recorded which). The receptor was isolated from a man aged 35 to 55 who had recovered from COVID-19. Here the chain combines TRBV29-1 and TRBJ2-3, with the D gene not clear enough to name. Here the CDR3 is given as CSVEGSPVNTQYF. The nucleotides are TGCAGCGTTGAAGGTTCACCGGTCAATACGCAGTATTTT.